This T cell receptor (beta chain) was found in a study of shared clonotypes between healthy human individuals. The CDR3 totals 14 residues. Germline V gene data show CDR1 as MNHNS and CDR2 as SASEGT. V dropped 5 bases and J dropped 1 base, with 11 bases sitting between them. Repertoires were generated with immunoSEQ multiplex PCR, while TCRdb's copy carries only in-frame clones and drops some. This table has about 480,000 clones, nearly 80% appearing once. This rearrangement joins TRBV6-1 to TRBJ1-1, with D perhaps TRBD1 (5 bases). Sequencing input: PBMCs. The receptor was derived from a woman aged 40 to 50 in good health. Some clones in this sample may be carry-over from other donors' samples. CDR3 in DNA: TGTGCCAGCAGTTGGGGGATTGGGAACACTGAAGCTTTCTTT. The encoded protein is CASSWGIGNTEAFF.